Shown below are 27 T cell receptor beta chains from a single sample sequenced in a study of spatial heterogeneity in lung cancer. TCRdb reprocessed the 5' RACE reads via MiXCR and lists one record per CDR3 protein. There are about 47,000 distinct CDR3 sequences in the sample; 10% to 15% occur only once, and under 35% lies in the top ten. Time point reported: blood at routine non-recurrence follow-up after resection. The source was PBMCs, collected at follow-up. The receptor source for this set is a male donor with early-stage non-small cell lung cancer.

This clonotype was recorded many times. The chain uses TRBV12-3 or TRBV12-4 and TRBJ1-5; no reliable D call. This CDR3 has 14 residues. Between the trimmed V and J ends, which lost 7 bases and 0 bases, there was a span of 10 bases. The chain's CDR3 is CASTGEYSNQPQHF. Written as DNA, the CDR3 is TGTGCCAGCACCGGGGAGTATAGCAATCAGCCCCAGCATTTT.

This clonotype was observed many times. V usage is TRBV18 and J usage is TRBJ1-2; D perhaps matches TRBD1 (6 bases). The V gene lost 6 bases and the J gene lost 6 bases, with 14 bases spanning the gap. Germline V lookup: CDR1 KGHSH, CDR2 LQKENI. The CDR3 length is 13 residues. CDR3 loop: CASSADQGNGYTF. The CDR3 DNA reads TGTGCCAGCTCCGCCGATCAGGGGAATGGCTACACCTTC.

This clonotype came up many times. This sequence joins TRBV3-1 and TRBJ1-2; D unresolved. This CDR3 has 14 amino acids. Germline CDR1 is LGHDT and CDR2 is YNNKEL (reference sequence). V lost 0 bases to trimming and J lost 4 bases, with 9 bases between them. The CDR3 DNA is TGTGCCAGCAGCCAAGACGGCCGGACCTATGGCTACACCTTC. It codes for CASSQDGRTYGYTF.

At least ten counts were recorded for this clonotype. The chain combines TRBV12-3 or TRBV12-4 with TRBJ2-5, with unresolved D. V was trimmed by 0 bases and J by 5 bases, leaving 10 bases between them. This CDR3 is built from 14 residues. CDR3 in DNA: TGTGCCAGCAGTTTAGCGCATACTCAGGAGACCCAGTACTTC. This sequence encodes CASSLAHTQETQYF.

The DNA for the CDR3 is TGTGCCAGCAGCCATCGGCGAGGAGGAGGAGATACGCAGTATTTT. Its protein is CASSHRRGGGDTQYF. The chain is built from TRBV7-6 and TRBJ2-3; D perhaps matches TRBD2 (5 bases). The germline gives CDR1 SGHVS, CDR2 FNYEAQ. Between the trimmed V and J ends, which lost 5 bases and 5 bases, there was a span of 17 bases. The CDR3 spans 15 residues.

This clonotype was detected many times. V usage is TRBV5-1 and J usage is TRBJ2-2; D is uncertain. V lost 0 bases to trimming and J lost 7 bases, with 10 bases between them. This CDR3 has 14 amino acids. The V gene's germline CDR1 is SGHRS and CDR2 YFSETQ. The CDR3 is CASSLELRSGELFF. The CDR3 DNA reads TGCGCCAGCAGCTTGGAGTTAAGGAGCGGGGAGCTGTTTTTT.

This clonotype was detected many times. CDR3 nucleotides: TGTGCCAGCAGCGAGACAGTTGCCTTTCTCTCTGGAAACACCATATATTTT. It specifies CASSETVAFLSGNTIYF. This rearrangement joins TRBV9 to TRBJ1-3; D possibly corresponds to TRBD1 (5 bases). Looked up from germline, CDR1 is SGDLS and CDR2 is YYNGEE. Trimming removed 3 bases from V and 0 bases from J, with 16 bases in between. This CDR3 is 17 amino acids long.

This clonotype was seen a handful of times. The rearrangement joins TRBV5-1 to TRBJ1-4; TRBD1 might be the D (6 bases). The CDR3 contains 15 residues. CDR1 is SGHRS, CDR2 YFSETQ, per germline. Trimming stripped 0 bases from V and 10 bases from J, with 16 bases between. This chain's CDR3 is CASSLDGTPRGKLFF. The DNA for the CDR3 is TGCGCCAGCAGCTTGGATGGGACACCACGGGGAAAACTGTTTTTT.

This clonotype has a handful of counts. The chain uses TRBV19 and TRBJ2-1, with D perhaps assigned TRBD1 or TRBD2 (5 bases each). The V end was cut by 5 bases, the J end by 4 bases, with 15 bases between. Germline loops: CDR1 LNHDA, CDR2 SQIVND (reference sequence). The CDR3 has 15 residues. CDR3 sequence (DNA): TGTGCCAGTAGTCCCCCCGGGACGGGATACAATGAGCAGTTCTTC. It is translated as CASSPPGTGYNEQFF.

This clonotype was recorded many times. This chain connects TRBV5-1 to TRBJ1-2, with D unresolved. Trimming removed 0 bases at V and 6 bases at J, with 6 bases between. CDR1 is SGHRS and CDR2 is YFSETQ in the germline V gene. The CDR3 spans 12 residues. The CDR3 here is CASSLGGDGYTF. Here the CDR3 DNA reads TGCGCCAGCAGCTTGGGGGGAGATGGCTACACCTTC.

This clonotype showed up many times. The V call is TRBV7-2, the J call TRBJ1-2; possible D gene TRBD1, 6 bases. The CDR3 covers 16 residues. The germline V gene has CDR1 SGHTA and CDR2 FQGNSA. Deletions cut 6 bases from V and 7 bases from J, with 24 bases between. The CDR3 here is CASSQRRGEQGFGYTF. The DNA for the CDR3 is TGTGCCAGCAGTCAGCGGCGTGGAGAACAGGGCTTTGGCTACACCTTC. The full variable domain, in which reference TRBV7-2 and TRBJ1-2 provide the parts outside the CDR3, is GAGVSQSPSNKVTEKGKDVELRCDPISGHTALYWYRQSLGQGLEFLIYFQGNSAPDKSGLPSDRFSAERTGGSVSTLTIQRTQQEDSAVYLCASSQRRGEQGFGYTFGSGTRLTVV.

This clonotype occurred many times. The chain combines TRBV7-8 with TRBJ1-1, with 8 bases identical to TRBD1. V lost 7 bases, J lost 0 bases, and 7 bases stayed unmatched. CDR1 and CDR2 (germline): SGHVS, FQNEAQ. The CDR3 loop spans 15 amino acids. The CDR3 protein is CASIPTTGVNTEAFF. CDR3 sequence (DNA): TGTGCCAGCATCCCTACGACAGGGGTGAACACTGAAGCTTTCTTT.

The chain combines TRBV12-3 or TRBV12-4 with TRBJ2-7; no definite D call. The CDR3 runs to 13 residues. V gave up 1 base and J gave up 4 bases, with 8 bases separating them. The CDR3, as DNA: TGTGCCAGCAGTTTAGGGTCTGGATACGAGCAGTACTTC. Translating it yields CASSLGSGYEQYF.

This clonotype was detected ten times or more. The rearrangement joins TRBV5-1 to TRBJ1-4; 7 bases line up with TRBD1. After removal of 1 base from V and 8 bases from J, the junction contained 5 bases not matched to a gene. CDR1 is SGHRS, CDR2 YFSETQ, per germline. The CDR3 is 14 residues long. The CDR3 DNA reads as TGCGCCAGCAGCTTGAGTACAGGGGTGGAAAAACTGTTTTTT. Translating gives CASSLSTGVEKLFF.

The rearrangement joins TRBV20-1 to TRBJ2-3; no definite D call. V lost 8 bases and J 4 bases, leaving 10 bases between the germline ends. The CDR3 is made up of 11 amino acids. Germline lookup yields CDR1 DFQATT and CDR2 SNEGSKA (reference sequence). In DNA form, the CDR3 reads TGCAGTCCTCCCTACTCAGATACGCAGTATTTT. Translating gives CSPPYSDTQYF.

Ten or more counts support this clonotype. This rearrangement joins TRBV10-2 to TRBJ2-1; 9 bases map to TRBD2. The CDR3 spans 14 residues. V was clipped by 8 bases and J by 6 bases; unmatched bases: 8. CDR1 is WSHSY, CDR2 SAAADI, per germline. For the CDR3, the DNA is TGCGCCAGCTTAGGGCTAGCGGGAAGCAATGAGCAGTTCTTC. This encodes CASLGLAGSNEQFF.

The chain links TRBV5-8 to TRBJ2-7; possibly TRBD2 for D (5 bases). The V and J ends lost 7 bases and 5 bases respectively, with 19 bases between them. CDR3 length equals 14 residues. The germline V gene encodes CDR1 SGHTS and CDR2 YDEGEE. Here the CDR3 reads CASGSGFPPHEQYF. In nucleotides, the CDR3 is TGTGCCAGCGGATCGGGGTTCCCTCCCCACGAGCAGTACTTC.

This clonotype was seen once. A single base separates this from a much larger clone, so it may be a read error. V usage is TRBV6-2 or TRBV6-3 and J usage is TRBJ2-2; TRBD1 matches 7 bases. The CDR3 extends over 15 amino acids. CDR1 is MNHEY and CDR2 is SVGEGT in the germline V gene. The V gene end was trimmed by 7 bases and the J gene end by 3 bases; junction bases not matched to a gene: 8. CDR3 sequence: CASKIGTEDTGELFF. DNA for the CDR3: TGTGCCAGCAAAATCGGGACAGAGGACACCGGGGAGCTGTTTTTT.

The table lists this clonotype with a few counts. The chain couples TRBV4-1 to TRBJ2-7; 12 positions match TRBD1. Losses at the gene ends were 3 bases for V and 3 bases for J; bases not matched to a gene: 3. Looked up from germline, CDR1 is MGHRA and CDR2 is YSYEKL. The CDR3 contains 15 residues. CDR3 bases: TGCGCCAGCAGCCAGGGACAGGGGGCAGACTACGAGCAGTACTTC. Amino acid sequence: CASSQGQGADYEQYF.

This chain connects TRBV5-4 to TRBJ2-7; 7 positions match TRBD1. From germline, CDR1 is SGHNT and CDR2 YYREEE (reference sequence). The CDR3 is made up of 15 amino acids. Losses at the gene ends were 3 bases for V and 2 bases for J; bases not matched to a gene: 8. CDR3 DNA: TGTGCCAGCAGCTCCAGACAGGGTTCCCCCTACGAGCAGTACTTC. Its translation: CASSSRQGSPYEQYF.

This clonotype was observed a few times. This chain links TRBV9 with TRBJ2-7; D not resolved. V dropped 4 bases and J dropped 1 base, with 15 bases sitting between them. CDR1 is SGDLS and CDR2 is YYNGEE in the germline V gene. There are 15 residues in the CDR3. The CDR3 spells CASSPQQPLSYEQYF. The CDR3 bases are TGTGCCAGCAGCCCACAACAGCCTCTATCCTACGAGCAGTACTTC.

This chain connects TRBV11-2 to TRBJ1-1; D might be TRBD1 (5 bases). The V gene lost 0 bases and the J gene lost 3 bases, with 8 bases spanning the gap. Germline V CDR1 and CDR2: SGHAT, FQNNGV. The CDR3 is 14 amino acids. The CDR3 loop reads CASSLDRADTEAFF. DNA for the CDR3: TGTGCCAGCAGCTTAGACAGGGCGGACACTGAAGCTTTCTTT.

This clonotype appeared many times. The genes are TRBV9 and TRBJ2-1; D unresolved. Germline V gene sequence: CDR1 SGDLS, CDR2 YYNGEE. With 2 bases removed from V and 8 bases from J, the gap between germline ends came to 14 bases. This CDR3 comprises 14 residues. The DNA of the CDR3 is TGTGCCAGCAGCGTGGGCGAGGAGAACGATGAGCAGTTCTTC. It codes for CASSVGEENDEQFF. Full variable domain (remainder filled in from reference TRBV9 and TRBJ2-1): DSGVTQTPKHLITATGQRVTLRCSPRSGDLSVYWYQQSLDQGLQFLIQYYNGEERAKGNILERFSAQQFPDLHSELNLSSLELGDSALYFCASSVGEENDEQFFGPGTRLTVL.

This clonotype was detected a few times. DNA of the CDR3: TGTGCCAGCAGCGAGAGCGGGAGTGTAACAGATACGCAGTATTTT. This codes for CASSESGSVTDTQYF. V gene TRBV9 combines with J gene TRBJ2-3; 8 bases align to TRBD2. The germline gives CDR1 SGDLS, CDR2 YYNGEE. The CDR3 extends over 15 amino acids. Trimming removed 3 bases from V and 3 bases from J; junction bases left unmatched: 6.

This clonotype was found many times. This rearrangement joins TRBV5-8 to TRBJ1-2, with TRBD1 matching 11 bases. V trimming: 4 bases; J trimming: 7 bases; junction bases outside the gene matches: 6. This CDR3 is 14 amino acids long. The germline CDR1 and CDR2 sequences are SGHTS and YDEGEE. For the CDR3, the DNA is TGTGCCAGCAGCAGGACAGGGGGCGCCTTTGGCTACACCTTC. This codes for CASSRTGGAFGYTF.

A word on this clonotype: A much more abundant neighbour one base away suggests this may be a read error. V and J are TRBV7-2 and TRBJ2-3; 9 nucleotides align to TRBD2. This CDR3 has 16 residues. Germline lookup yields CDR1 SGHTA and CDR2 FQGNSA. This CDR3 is CVSSLAAGGQTDTQYF. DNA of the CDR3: TGTGTCAGCAGCTTAGCGGCGGGGGGGCAGACAGATACGCAGTATTTT.

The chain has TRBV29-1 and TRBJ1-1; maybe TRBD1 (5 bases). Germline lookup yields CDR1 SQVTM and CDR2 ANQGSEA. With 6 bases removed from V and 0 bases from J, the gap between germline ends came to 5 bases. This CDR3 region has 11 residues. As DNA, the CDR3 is TGCAGCGTACAGGTGAACACTGAAGCTTTCTTT. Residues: CSVQVNTEAFF.